Sequencing of this TCR beta chain was carried out in a study of beta chain features in type 1 diabetes. CDR1 and CDR2 from the germline V gene are SEHNR and FQNEAQ (reference sequence). The CDR3 spans 17 residues. Trimming left V 3 bases short and J 2 bases short, with 14 bases between. Study outcomes and limitations: For Type 1 diabetes patients, all four CD4+ subsets carried TCRB CDR3s that were moderately but significantly shorter.

To note about this clone: Its antigen is still unknown.

Expressed TCRB transcripts got sequenced, as all isolated RNA was reverse transcribed. Clones were sequenced by immunoSEQ multiplex PCR, and TCRdb holds only the in-frame ones, with some missing. Counted here are under 200,000 clones, about 9.3% occurring once; the ten biggest clones make up more than 0.4%. J is TRBJ2-6 and V is TRBV7-9, with D tentatively TRBD1 (6 bases). This sequence originates from a man younger than 40 with type 1 diabetes. The sample taken for sequencing was central memory CD4+ T cells from blood. The CDR3, as DNA: TGTGCCAGCAGCTTTTTGAGGGGGTCGCCTGGGGCCAACGTCCTGACTTTC. This sequence encodes CASSFLRGSPGANVLTF.